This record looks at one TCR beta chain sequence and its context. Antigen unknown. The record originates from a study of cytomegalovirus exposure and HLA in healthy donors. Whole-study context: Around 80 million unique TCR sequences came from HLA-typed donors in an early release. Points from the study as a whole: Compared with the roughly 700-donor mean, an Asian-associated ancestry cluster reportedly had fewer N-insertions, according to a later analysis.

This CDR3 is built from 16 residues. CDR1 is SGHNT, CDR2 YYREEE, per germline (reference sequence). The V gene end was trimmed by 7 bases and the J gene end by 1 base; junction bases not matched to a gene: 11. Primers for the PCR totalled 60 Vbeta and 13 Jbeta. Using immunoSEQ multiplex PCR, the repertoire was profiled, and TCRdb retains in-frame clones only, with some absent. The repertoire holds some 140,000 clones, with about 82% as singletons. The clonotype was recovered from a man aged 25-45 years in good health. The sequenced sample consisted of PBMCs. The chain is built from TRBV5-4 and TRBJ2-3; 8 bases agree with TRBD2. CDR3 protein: CASGPIPRGGTDTQYF. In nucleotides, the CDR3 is TGTGCCAGCGGACCCATTCCGCGGGGGGGCACAGATACGCAGTATTTT.